This is a list of T cell receptor beta chains from one sample in a study of blood T cell repertoires in COVID-19. Method: immunoSEQ multiplex PCR; TCRdb's copy keeps in-frame clones and lacks some. The sample carries fewer than 250,000 clones, 65% to 85% recorded once. The specimen was PBMCs or T cells enriched from blood (not recorded which). The receptors stem from a woman between 40 and 50 years old who had recovered from COVID-19. CDR3s include the opening cysteine and the closing phenylalanine or tryptophan. Fields, in order: D gene, clone size, V gene, J gene, CDR3 protein, CDR3 DNA. A D gene is named only where the DNA matches it firmly. Size values are once, few and many counts, or a class for expanded clones, and some rows have none.

D gene: -; clone size: -; V gene: TRBV24-1; J gene: TRBJ1-5; CDR3 protein: CATSDNGDNQPQHF; CDR3 DNA: TGTGCCACCAGTGACAACGGAGATAATCAGCCCCAGCATTTT
D gene: TRBD1; clone size: -; V gene: TRBV5-1; J gene: TRBJ1-1; CDR3 protein: CASSQDRGRMNTEAFF; CDR3 DNA: TGCGCCAGCAGCCAGGACAGGGGCCGGATGAACACTGAAGCTTTCTTT
D gene: -; clone size: -; V gene: TRBV6-2/TRBV6-3; J gene: TRBJ1-5; CDR3 protein: CASSYSLGGNQPQHF; CDR3 DNA: TGTGCCAGCAGTTACTCTTTGGGCGGGAACCAGCCCCAGCATTTT
D gene: TRBD1; clone size: -; V gene: TRBV19; J gene: TRBJ1-1; CDR3 protein: CASSTWTGRGNTEAFF; CDR3 DNA: TGTGCCAGTAGTACCTGGACAGGGCGCGGGAACACTGAAGCTTTCTTT
D gene: TRBD1; clone size: -; V gene: TRBV9; J gene: TRBJ1-4; CDR3 protein: CASSVSGTGGASPNEKLFF; CDR3 DNA: TGTGCCAGCAGCGTATCAGGGACAGGGGGCGCTTCCCCTAATGAAAAACTGTTTTTT
D gene: -; clone size: -; V gene: TRBV4-3; J gene: TRBJ2-1; CDR3 protein: CASSQRAGIYNEQFF; CDR3 DNA: TGCGCCAGCAGCCAACGGGCAGGGATCTACAATGAGCAGTTCTTC
D gene: TRBD1; clone size: -; V gene: TRBV27; J gene: TRBJ2-5; CDR3 protein: CASSPMTGLLMETQYF; CDR3 DNA: TGTGCCAGCAGTCCCATGACAGGGCTGCTTATGGAGACCCAGTACTTC
D gene: -; clone size: -; V gene: TRBV5-5; J gene: TRBJ1-1; CDR3 protein: CASSWGPNTEAFF; CDR3 DNA: TGTGCCAGCAGCTGGGGCCCGAACACTGAAGCTTTCTTT
D gene: -; clone size: -; V gene: TRBV13; J gene: TRBJ2-5; CDR3 protein: CASSLGRKTQYF; CDR3 DNA: TGTGCCAGCAGCTTAGGCAGAAAGACCCAGTACTTC
D gene: -; clone size: few; V gene: TRBV7-9; J gene: TRBJ1-4; CDR3 protein: CASSFTVNEKLFF; CDR3 DNA: TGTGCCAGCAGCTTTACGGTGAATGAAAAACTGTTTTTT
D gene: -; clone size: once; V gene: TRBV7-6; J gene: TRBJ1-6; CDR3 protein: CASSPPGINSPLHF; CDR3 DNA: TGTGCCAGCAGCCCGCCCGGGATCAATTCACCCCTCCACTTT
D gene: -; clone size: many; V gene: TRBV7-9; J gene: TRBJ1-2; CDR3 protein: CASSPIRGDYGYTF; CDR3 DNA: TGTGCCAGCAGCCCCATACGGGGAGACTATGGCTACACCTTC
D gene: TRBD1; clone size: -; V gene: TRBV7-9; J gene: TRBJ1-1; CDR3 protein: CASSSQGGHTEAFF; CDR3 DNA: TGTGCCAGCAGCTCACAGGGGGGGCACACTGAAGCTTTCTTT
D gene: -; clone size: -; V gene: TRBV19; J gene: TRBJ2-7; CDR3 protein: CASSIGNRDYEQYF; CDR3 DNA: TGTGCCAGTAGTATAGGCAACAGGGACTACGAGCAGTACTTC
D gene: TRBD1; clone size: once; V gene: TRBV24-1; J gene: TRBJ1-2; CDR3 protein: CATSDSRDRHGYTF; CDR3 DNA: TGTGCCACCAGTGATTCGCGGGACAGGCACGGCTACACCTTC
D gene: TRBD1; clone size: few; V gene: TRBV10-3; J gene: TRBJ1-3; CDR3 protein: CAISAQGAVGNTIYF; CDR3 DNA: TGTGCCATCAGTGCACAGGGGGCGGTTGGAAACACCATATATTTT
D gene: TRBD1; clone size: -; V gene: TRBV4-3; J gene: TRBJ1-4; CDR3 protein: CASSQDNRGGEKLFF; CDR3 DNA: TGCGCCAGCAGCCAAGACAACAGGGGCGGTGAAAAACTGTTTTTT
D gene: -; clone size: -; V gene: TRBV2; J gene: TRBJ2-1; CDR3 protein: CASRNRGGNEQFF; CDR3 DNA: TGTGCCAGCAGGAACAGGGGAGGCAATGAGCAGTTCTTC
D gene: -; clone size: -; V gene: TRBV12-3/TRBV12-4; J gene: TRBJ1-2; CDR3 protein: CASSYTLNYGYTF; CDR3 DNA: TGTGCCAGCAGTTATACATTGAACTATGGCTACACCTTC
D gene: TRBD1; clone size: few; V gene: TRBV2; J gene: TRBJ2-3; CDR3 protein: CASSEGQGLSTDTQYF; CDR3 DNA: TGTGCCAGCAGTGAAGGACAGGGCCTTAGCACAGATACGCAGTATTTT
D gene: -; clone size: -; V gene: TRBV11-2; J gene: TRBJ2-7; CDR3 protein: CASSLDEGVRYF; CDR3 DNA: TGTGCCAGCAGCTTAGATGAGGGGGTGCGGTACTTC
D gene: TRBD2; clone size: -; V gene: TRBV9; J gene: TRBJ2-3; CDR3 protein: CASSVVEREVGTQYF; CDR3 DNA: TGTGCCAGCAGCGTAGTGGAGCGGGAGGTTGGTACGCAGTATTTT
D gene: -; clone size: -; V gene: TRBV27; J gene: TRBJ1-2; CDR3 protein: CASAPGQYNYGYTF; CDR3 DNA: TGTGCCAGCGCCCCAGGACAGTACAACTATGGCTACACCTTC
D gene: TRBD2; clone size: -; V gene: TRBV6-5; J gene: TRBJ2-3; CDR3 protein: CASRGDGNTDTQYF; CDR3 DNA: TGTGCCAGCCGGGGGGACGGAAACACAGATACGCAGTATTTT
D gene: -; clone size: -; V gene: TRBV28; J gene: TRBJ2-5; CDR3 protein: CASSFGVETQYF; CDR3 DNA: TGTGCCAGCAGTTTTGGAGTTGAGACCCAGTACTTC
D gene: -; clone size: -; V gene: TRBV6-5; J gene: TRBJ1-1; CDR3 protein: CASRGARANTEAFF; CDR3 DNA: TGTGCCAGCAGGGGTGCGCGGGCCAACACTGAAGCTTTCTTT
D gene: -; clone size: -; V gene: TRBV5-4; J gene: TRBJ1-2; CDR3 protein: CASSLPQGPDYGYTF; CDR3 DNA: TGTGCCAGCAGCTTGCCTCAGGGTCCTGACTATGGCTACACCTTC
D gene: TRBD2; clone size: few; V gene: TRBV19; J gene: TRBJ2-1; CDR3 protein: CASSIRDAGTREDEQFF; CDR3 DNA: TGTGCCAGTAGTATCCGGGACGCCGGGACTAGAGAGGATGAGCAGTTCTTC
D gene: -; clone size: -; V gene: TRBV6-5; J gene: TRBJ2-5; CDR3 protein: CASSSEVGETQYF; CDR3 DNA: TGTGCCAGCAGTTCGGAGGTGGGAGAGACCCAGTACTTC
D gene: TRBD2; clone size: few; V gene: TRBV4-1; J gene: TRBJ2-1; CDR3 protein: CASSQALLAGGSHEQFF; CDR3 DNA: TGCGCCAGCAGCCAGGCCCTACTAGCGGGAGGGTCCCATGAGCAGTTCTTC
D gene: -; clone size: few; V gene: TRBV19; J gene: TRBJ2-1; CDR3 protein: CASSIDNRGGGEQFF; CDR3 DNA: TGTGCCAGTAGTATAGATAACAGGGGGGGAGGTGAGCAGTTCTTC
D gene: -; clone size: -; V gene: TRBV5-1; J gene: TRBJ1-1; CDR3 protein: CASSLALANTEAFF; CDR3 DNA: TGCGCCAGCAGCTTGGCCTTGGCGAACACTGAAGCTTTCTTT
D gene: TRBD1; clone size: once; V gene: TRBV5-1; J gene: TRBJ1-1; CDR3 protein: CASRQDREKTEAFF; CDR3 DNA: TGCGCCAGCAGACAAGACAGGGAGAAAACTGAAGCTTTCTTT
D gene: TRBD2; clone size: -; V gene: TRBV5-1; J gene: TRBJ2-3; CDR3 protein: CASSLDLAGGGDTQYF; CDR3 DNA: TGCGCCAGCAGCTTGGACTTAGCGGGAGGCGGAGATACGCAGTATTTT
D gene: -; clone size: -; V gene: TRBV19; J gene: TRBJ2-7; CDR3 protein: CASSQNYGEQYF; CDR3 DNA: TGTGCCAGTAGTCAAAACTATGGTGAGCAGTACTTC
D gene: -; clone size: -; V gene: TRBV3-1/TRBV3-2; J gene: TRBJ1-2; CDR3 protein: CASSPPTGGYTF; CDR3 DNA: TGTGCCAGCAGCCCACCGACGGGGGGCTACACCTTC
D gene: TRBD1; clone size: -; V gene: TRBV30; J gene: TRBJ1-2; CDR3 protein: CACPGQDGYTF; CDR3 DNA: TGTGCCTGTCCGGGACAGGATGGCTACACCTTC
D gene: TRBD1; clone size: -; V gene: TRBV5-1; J gene: TRBJ1-2; CDR3 protein: CASTDRVYGYTF; CDR3 DNA: TGCGCCAGCACGGACAGGGTCTATGGCTACACCTTC
D gene: TRBD2; clone size: -; V gene: TRBV9; J gene: TRBJ2-3; CDR3 protein: CASSVGPAGADTQYF; CDR3 DNA: TGTGCCAGCAGCGTAGGGCCAGCGGGAGCAGATACGCAGTATTTT
D gene: -; clone size: -; V gene: TRBV11-2; J gene: TRBJ1-5; CDR3 protein: CASSLLGGPQPQHF; CDR3 DNA: TGTGCCAGCAGCTTACTGGGCGGGCCTCAGCCCCAGCATTTT
D gene: TRBD2; clone size: -; V gene: TRBV12-5; J gene: TRBJ2-5; CDR3 protein: CASGPGGAGETQYF; CDR3 DNA: TGTGCTAGTGGACCCGGGGGGGCTGGGGAGACCCAGTACTTC
D gene: TRBD1; clone size: -; V gene: TRBV3-1/TRBV3-2; J gene: TRBJ2-4; CDR3 protein: CASSQDGTGKNIQYF; CDR3 DNA: TGTGCCAGCAGCCAAGATGGGACAGGCAAAAACATTCAGTACTTC
D gene: TRBD1; clone size: once; V gene: TRBV6-5; J gene: TRBJ1-2; CDR3 protein: CASSKQGSYGYTF; CDR3 DNA: TGTGCCAGCAGTAAACAGGGGAGCTATGGCTACACCTTC
D gene: TRBD2; clone size: -; V gene: TRBV5-1; J gene: TRBJ2-2; CDR3 protein: CASSPRTSGAGELFF; CDR3 DNA: TGCGCCAGCAGCCCTAGGACTAGCGGAGCCGGGGAGCTGTTTTTT
D gene: -; clone size: -; V gene: TRBV4-1; J gene: TRBJ2-7; CDR3 protein: CASRELSSAQISYEQYF; CDR3 DNA: TGCGCCAGCAGGGAATTAAGCAGCGCCCAGATCTCCTACGAGCAGTACTTC
D gene: -; clone size: -; V gene: TRBV30; J gene: TRBJ1-1; CDR3 protein: CAWSVLGGVGTEAFF; CDR3 DNA: TGTGCCTGGAGTGTACTCGGGGGTGTGGGCACTGAAGCTTTCTTT
D gene: -; clone size: -; V gene: TRBV28; J gene: TRBJ2-3; CDR3 protein: CASTATPKGTDTQYF; CDR3 DNA: TGTGCCAGCACCGCGACACCGAAGGGCACAGATACGCAGTATTTT
D gene: -; clone size: -; V gene: TRBV28; J gene: TRBJ2-1; CDR3 protein: CASSSLHLSGRYEQFF; CDR3 DNA: TGTGCCAGCAGTTCCTTGCATTTGTCTGGCAGGTATGAGCAGTTCTTC
D gene: -; clone size: -; V gene: TRBV6-6; J gene: TRBJ1-5; CDR3 protein: CASNLEDQPQHF; CDR3 DNA: TGTGCCAGCAACCTAGAAGATCAGCCCCAGCATTTT
D gene: -; clone size: once; V gene: TRBV3-1/TRBV3-2; J gene: TRBJ1-2; CDR3 protein: CASSPWTARTSYGYTF; CDR3 DNA: TGTGCCAGCAGCCCATGGACAGCCAGAACTAGCTATGGCTACACCTTC
D gene: -; clone size: -; V gene: TRBV18; J gene: TRBJ1-1; CDR3 protein: CASSPWGQNEAFF; CDR3 DNA: TGTGCCAGCTCACCTTGGGGGCAGAATGAAGCTTTCTTT
D gene: -; clone size: once; V gene: TRBV3-1/TRBV3-2; J gene: TRBJ2-1; CDR3 protein: CASSQQTGSNPYNEQFF; CDR3 DNA: TGTGCCAGCAGCCAACAGACAGGTTCAAACCCCTACAATGAGCAGTTCTTC
D gene: -; clone size: -; V gene: TRBV19; J gene: TRBJ1-2; CDR3 protein: CASTRGAYGYTF; CDR3 DNA: TGTGCCAGTACTCGGGGGGCCTATGGCTACACCTTC
D gene: -; clone size: -; V gene: TRBV19; J gene: TRBJ2-7; CDR3 protein: CASSTHALRAYEQYF; CDR3 DNA: TGTGCCAGTAGTACCCACGCGTTGCGAGCTTACGAGCAGTACTTC
D gene: -; clone size: few; V gene: TRBV7-2; J gene: TRBJ2-3; CDR3 protein: CASSPQGPDTQYF; CDR3 DNA: TGTGCCAGCAGCCCCCAGGGGCCAGATACGCAGTATTTT
D gene: TRBD1; clone size: -; V gene: TRBV5-5; J gene: TRBJ1-5; CDR3 protein: CASSFGQDVGPQHF; CDR3 DNA: TGTGCCAGCAGTTTCGGACAGGATGTGGGGCCCCAGCATTTT
D gene: -; clone size: -; V gene: TRBV7-7; J gene: TRBJ2-3; CDR3 protein: CASSPQDSSTDTQYF; CDR3 DNA: TGTGCCAGCAGCCCACAGGATTCTAGCACAGATACGCAGTATTTT
D gene: TRBD2; clone size: -; V gene: TRBV5-6; J gene: TRBJ2-5; CDR3 protein: CASSTGRGGETQYF; CDR3 DNA: TGTGCCAGCAGCACGGGAAGGGGAGGGGAGACCCAGTACTTC
D gene: -; clone size: -; V gene: TRBV10-3; J gene: TRBJ2-5; CDR3 protein: CAISEARETQYF; CDR3 DNA: TGTGCCATCAGTGAGGCTCGGGAGACCCAGTACTTC